One sample yielded the 12 T cell receptor beta chains listed below, sequenced in a study of blood T cell repertoires in COVID-19. Sequenced by immunoSEQ multiplex PCR; TCRdb stores in-frame clones only, minus some. The sample lists fewer than 200,000 clones; approximately 79% were seen once. Material: PBMCs or T cells enriched from blood (not recorded which). The source of these receptors is a man over 45 who had recovered from COVID-19.

This rearrangement joins TRBV18 to TRBJ2-5; a possible D gene is TRBD1 (5 bases). Germline CDR1 KGHSH, CDR2 LQKENI. The CDR3 contains 15 residues. V lost 0 bases to trimming and J lost 3 bases, with 11 bases between them. The CDR3 DNA reads TGTGCCAGCTCACCACCTAGTGTAGGGGAAGAGACCCAGTACTTC. Protein sequence: CASSPPSVGEETQYF.

In its sample, this clone was seen many times. The gene calls are TRBV6-5 and TRBJ1-6; the match to TRBD1 covers 8 bases. Germline assignment: CDR1 MNHEY and CDR2 SVGAGI. This CDR3 contains 14 residues. V shed 10 bases and J 4 bases; nucleotides not matched to a gene: 6. The CDR3 here is CATHRGGYNSPLHF. The CDR3 DNA reads TGTGCCACTCACAGGGGGGGATATAATTCACCCCTCCACTTT.

This clone has more than one count but fewer than ten. One end of the junction does not line up with germline, which may come from a read error. The genes are TRBV12-3 or TRBV12-4 and TRBJ2-1; TRBD1 aligns across 8 bases. The CDR3 has 11 amino acids. The CDR3 bases are TGTGCCAGCAGATCCCCGGGACAGGCTATCTTC. Protein: CASRSPGQAIF.

The chain couples TRBV20-1 to TRBJ1-3; D not resolved. V lost 3 bases and J lost 8, with 11 bases in between. Germline assignment: CDR1 DFQATT and CDR2 SNEGSKA (reference sequence). The CDR3 length is 12 residues. CDR3 sequence: CSASPGFDTIYF. Here the CDR3 DNA reads TGCAGTGCTAGTCCCGGGTTTGACACCATATATTTT.

This clone has just one count. The rearrangement links TRBV20-1 to TRBJ1-1; D remains ambiguous. V lost 1 base and J lost 4, with 4 bases in between. The germline V gene has CDR1 DFQATT and CDR2 SNEGSKA (reference sequence). CDR3 size: 11 residues. The CDR3 protein is CSARGGTEAFF. Here the CDR3 DNA reads TGCAGTGCTAGAGGAGGCACTGAAGCTTTCTTT.

The rearrangement uses TRBV6-5 and TRBJ1-2, with D possibly matching TRBD1 (5 bases). Germline V gene lookup returns CDR1 MNHEY and CDR2 SVGAGI. The CDR3 spans 13 residues. V lost 2 bases to trimming and J lost 3 bases, with 7 bases between them. CDR3 in amino acids: CASSYGADYGYTF. In DNA form, the CDR3 reads TGTGCCAGCAGTTACGGGGCCGACTATGGCTACACCTTC.

The chain links TRBV13 to TRBJ2-1, with 9 nucleotides matching TRBD2. V lost 6 bases, J lost 5 bases, and 17 bases stayed unmatched. The CDR3 has 18 residues. In germline, CDR1 is PRHDT, CDR2 FYEKMQ (reference sequence). The CDR3 DNA is TGTGCCAGCAGACAAATGTCTGGTGCTAGCGGGGCCAACAATGAGCAGTTCTTC. Translated, it gives CASRQMSGASGANNEQFF. The entire variable domain, with the rest obtained from reference TRBV13 and TRBJ2-1, is as follows: AAGVIQSPRHLIKEKRETATLKCYPIPRHDTVYWYQQGPGQDPQFLISFYEKMQSDKGSIPDRFSAQQFSDYHSELNMSSLELGDSALYFCASRQMSGASGANNEQFFGPGTRLTVL.

The chain couples TRBV15 to TRBJ2-1, with 7 nucleotides matching TRBD1. The CDR3 runs to 15 residues. V lost 7 bases to trimming and J lost 0 bases; unmatched junction nucleotides: 6. The germline CDR1 and CDR2 sequences are LNHNV and YYDKDF (reference sequence). CDR3 nucleotides: TGTGCCACCACTCTCCACAGGGGCTCCTACAATGAGCAGTTCTTC. Translating gives CATTLHRGSYNEQFF.

This clone was observed a single time. The V and J genes are TRBV27 and TRBJ1-5; D remains unclear. V shed 6 bases and J shed 3 bases, with 18 bases lying between them. Per germline, CDR1 MNHEY and CDR2 SMNVEV (reference sequence). This CDR3 region has 16 residues. Here the CDR3 DNA reads TGTGCCAGCAGCCCCCTAGGCAGTTCTTACAATCAGCCCCAGCATTTT. Its translation is CASSPLGSSYNQPQHF.

The genes are TRBV2 and TRBJ1-1; 7 bases fit TRBD1. CDR1 and CDR2 from the germline V gene are SNHLY and FYNNEI. The CDR3 spans 14 residues. The J segment lost 4 bases and the V segment lost 10 bases, leaving 12 bases of the junction unmatched. CDR3 nucleotides: TGTGCCATTCGACAGGGTTACGAGAGCACTGAAGCTTTCTTT. Its translation is CAIRQGYESTEAFF.

CDR3 DNA sequence: TGTGCCAGCAGTCAACAGGGGGCGCCCTATGGCTACACCTTC. Its protein is CASSQQGAPYGYTF. J is TRBJ1-2 and V is TRBV7-8; 9 positions match TRBD1. Germline values: CDR1 SGHVS, CDR2 FQNEAQ. This CDR3 is 14 amino acids long. V lost 6 bases, J lost 4 bases, and 6 bases stayed unmatched.

The chain carries TRBV18 and TRBJ2-6; a weak D match, TRBD2 (5 bases). Looked up from germline, CDR1 is KGHSH and CDR2 is LQKENI. This CDR3 comprises 14 residues. The V and J ends lost 6 bases and 4 bases respectively, with 10 bases between them. In DNA, the CDR3 is TGTGCCAGCTCCCCAGGCGGGGGGGCCAACGTCCTGACTTTC. Translating it yields CASSPGGGANVLTF.